This passage covers 20 T cell receptor beta chains from one sample sequenced in a study of regulatory T cells in long-lasting Graves disease. Both iRepertoire HTBI primers and Arm-PCR of CDR3 regions were used to build the TCR beta libraries. From the multiplex PCR reads, TCRdb called clonotypes with MiXCR, one entry per CDR3 protein. The sample has approximately 350,000 distinct CDR3 sequences, approximately 25% seen once. The sample's time point: persistent/refractory GD, antithyroid drugs over 5 years with positive TRAb. PBMC RNA was the source of the TCR library. Sequences were derived from peripheral blood mononuclear cells (PBMCs), sampled when the disease was refractory, from a patient treated with antithyroid drugs. Receptors were obtained from a woman aged 40 to 50 with Graves disease.

This clonotype came up many times. V is TRBV27 and J is TRBJ1-1; D perhaps matches TRBD1 (5 bases). The V end was cut by 5 bases, the J end by 7 bases, with 23 bases between. Germline V gene sequence: CDR1 MNHEY, CDR2 SMNVEV (reference sequence). The CDR3 contains 16 residues. The CDR3 DNA follows: TGTGCCAGCAGTGGACGGGGCCCACCCAAAACATATGAAGCTTTCTTT. Protein product: CASSGRGPPKTYEAFF.

This clonotype was counted ten times or more. The rearrangement joins TRBV5-1 to TRBJ2-5; D not resolved. The CDR3 is 13 amino acids. Looked up from germline, CDR1 is SGHRS and CDR2 is YFSETQ. Trimming pared 8 bases from V and 5 bases from J, leaving 16 bases between. The CDR3 coding sequence is TGCGCCAGTATGGTTGCTAGTAGGGAGACCCAGTACTTC. Translated: CASMVASRETQYF.

Regarding this clonotype: A read error may produce the germline difference seen at one junction end. This chain uses TRBV28 with TRBJ1-1, with 7 bases lining up with TRBD1. Germline CDR1 and CDR2: MDHEN and SYDVKM. This CDR3 is 13 amino acids long. The CDR3 loop is CASSLDRVTGAFF. The CDR3 nucleotides read TGTGCCAGCAGTTTAGACAGGGTGACTGGAGCTTTCTTT.

This clonotype was picked up a small number of times. V and J are TRBV6-2 or TRBV6-3 and TRBJ2-2, with unresolved D. The length of the CDR3 is 15 residues. Trimming pared 2 bases from V and 0 bases from J, leaving 7 bases between. CDR1 and CDR2 (germline): MNHEY, SVGEGT. The CDR3 region is CASSYGLSNTGELFF. In nucleotides, the CDR3 is TGTGCCAGCAGTTACGGGCTATCGAACACCGGGGAGCTGTTTTTT.

This clonotype was seen a few times. This chain uses TRBV16 with TRBJ1-1; D remains unclear. The germline gives CDR1 KGHSY, CDR2 FQNENV. The ends were cut back, 0 bases at V and 10 bases at J, with 9 bases in the middle. This CDR3 region has 12 residues. The CDR3: CASSQSASRAFF. The CDR3, as DNA: TGTGCCAGCAGCCAATCGGCTAGTCGAGCTTTCTTT.

The chain links TRBV7-2 to TRBJ2-2; D may be TRBD2 (6 bases). The CDR3 covers 15 residues. Germline lookup yields CDR1 SGHTA and CDR2 FQGNSA. V was trimmed by 1 base and J by 4 bases, leaving 10 bases between them. The CDR3 loop is CASSLEWGGTGELFF. The CDR3 DNA follows: TGTGCCAGCAGCTTAGAATGGGGAGGCACCGGGGAGCTGTTTTTT.

There are many counts of this clonotype. The V gene is TRBV28, the J gene TRBJ1-1; D call uncertain. CDR1 is MDHEN, CDR2 SYDVKM, per germline. Deletions cut 10 bases from V and 0 bases from J, with 12 bases between. The CDR3 covers 13 residues. In DNA form, the CDR3 reads TGTGCCACTTCCGGGTGGGTGAACACTGAAGCTTTCTTT. Protein sequence: CATSGWVNTEAFF. Full variable domain (rest looked up from reference TRBV28 and TRBJ1-1): DVKVTQSSRYLVKRTGEKVFLECVQDMDHENMFWYRQDPGLGLRLIYFSYDVKMKEKGDIPEGYSVSREKKERFSLILESASTNQTSMYLCATSGWVNTEAFFGQGTRLTVV.

Concerning this clonotype: Mismatch with germline at one junction end may stem from a read error. The rearrangement uses TRBV2 and TRBJ2-1; D gene unclear. The length of the CDR3 is 11 residues. CDR1 is SNHLY and CDR2 is FYNNEI in the germline V gene. This CDR3 is CASREGQLKFF. CDR3 in DNA: TGTGCCAGCAGGGAAGGGCAGCTTAAGTTCTTC.

This clonotype was seen repeatedly, ten times or more. The genes are TRBV10-2 and TRBJ2-7, with D unclear. The CDR3 covers 12 residues. V shed 0 bases and J shed 6 bases, with 6 bases lying between them. Germline CDR1 and CDR2: WSHSY and SAAADI. CDR3 coding DNA: TGCGCCAGCAGTGAGTCCCAAGTCGAGCAGTACTTC. This codes for CASSESQVEQYF.

This sequence joins TRBV5-5 and TRBJ2-3; 12 positions match TRBD2. The CDR3 totals 16 residues. CDR1 is SGHKS, CDR2 YYEKEE, per germline (reference sequence). After removal of 5 bases from V and 4 bases from J, the junction contained 8 bases not matched to a gene. The CDR3 nucleotides read TGTGCCAGCAGTTTCGGACTAGCGGGACTTCCAGATACGCAGTATTTT. Its translation: CASSFGLAGLPDTQYF.

The chain combines TRBV18 with TRBJ1-1; D is unclear. V was clipped by 1 base and J by 7 bases, with 10 bases between them. Germline-derived CDR1 and CDR2 are KGHSH and LQKENI. The CDR3 covers 13 residues. CDR3 sequence reads: CASSPQGNLEAFF. The CDR3 DNA follows: TGTGCCAGCTCACCACAGGGAAATCTTGAAGCTTTCTTT.

This clonotype was seen only a few times. The chain links TRBV7-9 to TRBJ2-2; a possible D gene is TRBD2 (6 bases). The germline V and J ends were trimmed by 6 bases and 4 bases, with 18 bases remaining between them. Germline-derived CDR1 and CDR2 are SEHNR and FQNEAQ (reference sequence). The CDR3 loop spans 16 amino acids. CDR3 in DNA: TGTGCCAGCAGTCTGGGACTTCCGAGAAGCACCGGGGAGCTGTTTTTT. It yields the protein CASSLGLPRSTGELFF. Drawing the rest from reference TRBV7-9 and TRBJ2-2, the complete variable domain is DTGVSQNPRHKITKRGQNVTFRCDPISEHNRLYWYRQTLGQGPEFLTYFQNEAQLEKSRLLSDRFSAERPKGSFSTLEIQRTEQGDSAMYLCASSLGLPRSTGELFFGEGSRLTVL.

The chain combines TRBV18 with TRBJ1-1; 7 positions match TRBD1. V shed 1 base and J 6 bases; nucleotides not matched to a gene: 2. CDR3 size: 13 residues. Germline values: CDR1 KGHSH, CDR2 LQKENI. CDR3 sequence (DNA): TGTGCCAGCTCACCACTTAGGGGGCCTGAAGCTTTCTTT. Protein product: CASSPLRGPEAFF.

The V call is TRBV19, the J call TRBJ1-1; no reliable D call. The CDR3 sequence is 13 residues long. The V gene's germline CDR1 is LNHDA and CDR2 SQIVND (reference sequence). V was trimmed by 7 bases and J by 4 bases, leaving 13 bases between them. The CDR3 region is CASKNGLSTEAFF. CDR3 sequence (DNA): TGTGCCAGTAAGAACGGTCTGAGCACTGAAGCTTTCTTT.

This rearrangement joins TRBV6-1 to TRBJ2-1, with TRBD2 matching 9 bases. There are 15 residues in the CDR3. In germline, CDR1 is MNHNS, CDR2 SASEGT. Unmatched junction bases numbered 7, after V lost 7 bases and J lost 3 bases. The CDR3 nucleotides are TGTGCCAGCATACTGCTAGCGGGAAACTACAATGAGCAGTTCTTC. It encodes CASILLAGNYNEQFF.

This clonotype was counted ten times or more. The chain employs TRBV7-2 and TRBJ2-2; 10 nucleotides agree with TRBD2. V lost 1 base and J lost 5; bases outside the gene matches: 7. Per the germline V gene, CDR1 is SGHTA and CDR2 is FQGNSA. The CDR3 spans 17 residues. CDR3 in DNA: TGTGCCAGCAGCTTAGTATCTAGCGGGAGAGGAACCGGGGAGCTGTTTTTT. Residues: CASSLVSSGRGTGELFF.

This clonotype was counted a few times. Compared with germline, one end of the junction differs, possibly owing to a read error. J is TRBJ1-2 and V is TRBV4-2; D perhaps matches TRBD1 (6 bases). Germline loops: CDR1 LGHNA, CDR2 YNFKEQ. The CDR3 totals 15 residues. CDR3 sequence reads: CASSQGGRTDYGYTF. The CDR3 DNA reads TGCGCCAGCAGCCAAGGGGGACGGACGGACTATGGCTACACCTTC.

V gene TRBV12-3 or TRBV12-4 combines with J gene TRBJ2-2; the D is unclear. V shed 4 bases and J shed 4 bases, with 10 bases lying between them. The CDR3 is made up of 14 amino acids. CDR3 sequence (DNA): TGTGCCAGCAGTTACCCATGGACCACCGGGGAGCTGTTTTTT. This gives the protein CASSYPWTTGELFF.

The chain couples TRBV5-5 to TRBJ2-5; D possibly corresponds to TRBD1 (6 bases). Trimming pared 6 bases from V and 4 bases from J, leaving 16 bases between. CDR3 length: 14 residues. CDR1 and CDR2 from the germline V gene are SGHKS and YYEKEE (reference sequence). The CDR3 nucleotides are TGTGCCAGCACCTTACAGGGAGCAAGAGAGACCCAGTACTTC. Translating gives CASTLQGARETQYF.

This clonotype occurred many times. The J gene is TRBJ2-5, the V gene TRBV11-2; tentatively, D is TRBD1 (7 bases). CDR1 is SGHAT and CDR2 is FQNNGV in the germline V gene. V was trimmed by 5 bases and J by 1 base, leaving 20 bases between them. The CDR3 consists of 17 residues. CDR3 residues: CASSKRGTALIQETQYF. In DNA form, the CDR3 reads TGTGCCAGCAGCAAACGGGGGACAGCACTAATCCAAGAGACCCAGTACTTC.